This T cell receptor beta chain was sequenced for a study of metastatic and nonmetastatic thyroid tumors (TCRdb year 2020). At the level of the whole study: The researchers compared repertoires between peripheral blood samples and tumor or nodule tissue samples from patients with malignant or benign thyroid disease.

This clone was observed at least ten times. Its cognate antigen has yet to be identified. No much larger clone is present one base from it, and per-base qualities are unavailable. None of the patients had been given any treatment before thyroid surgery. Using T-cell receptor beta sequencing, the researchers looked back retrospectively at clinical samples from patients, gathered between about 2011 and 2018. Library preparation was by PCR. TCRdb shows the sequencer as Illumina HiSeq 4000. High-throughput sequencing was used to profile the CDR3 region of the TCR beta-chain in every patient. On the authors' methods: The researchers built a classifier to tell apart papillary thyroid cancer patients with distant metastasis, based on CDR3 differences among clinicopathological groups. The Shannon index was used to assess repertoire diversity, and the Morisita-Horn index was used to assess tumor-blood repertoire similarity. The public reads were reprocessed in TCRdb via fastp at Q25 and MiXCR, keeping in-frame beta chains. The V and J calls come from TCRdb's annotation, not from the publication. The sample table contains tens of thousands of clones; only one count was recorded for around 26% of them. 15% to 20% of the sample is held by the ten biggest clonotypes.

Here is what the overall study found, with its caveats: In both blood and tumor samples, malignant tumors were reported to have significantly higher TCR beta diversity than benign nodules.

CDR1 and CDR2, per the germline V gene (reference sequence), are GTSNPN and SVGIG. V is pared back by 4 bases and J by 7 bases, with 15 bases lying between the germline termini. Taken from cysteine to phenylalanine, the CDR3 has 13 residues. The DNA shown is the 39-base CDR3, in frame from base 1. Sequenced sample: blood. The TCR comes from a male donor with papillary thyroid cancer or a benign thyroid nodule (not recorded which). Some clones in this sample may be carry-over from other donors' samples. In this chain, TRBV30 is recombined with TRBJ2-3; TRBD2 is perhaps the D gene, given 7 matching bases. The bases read TGTGCCTGGACCGTGGGAGGGGGTAATACGCAGTATTTT. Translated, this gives CAWTVGGGNTQYF.